This paragraph reports one T cell receptor (beta chain). Its antigen is still unknown. Per germline, CDR1 LNHDA and CDR2 SQIVND (reference sequence). CDR3 length equals 14 residues. V was cut by 5 bases and J by 5 bases, with 10 bases left in between. The sample belongs to a study of T cell responses to AZD1222 COVID-19 vaccine. Study-wide background: Pooled samples include second doses given at about 4 or 12 weeks.

Sequencing used immunoSEQ multiplex PCR; TCRdb keeps in-frame clones, though not all of them. The sample has some 120,000 clones, roughly 87% seen once. Study-wide results and limits: In a largely white British group with more females than males, clonal diversity was possibly underestimated. Targets within unmutated variant regions were reportedly found for nearly half of spike-specific TCRs. Recipients of two AZD1222 doses showed rising Spike-specific TCR breadth and depth.

This clonotype originated in an adult in good health. Sequences were derived from peripheral blood, sampled on day 0 of AZD1222 vaccination. The chain employs TRBV19 and TRBJ1-6; D uncertain. CDR3 DNA: TGTGCCAGTAGTCCAAAATCTCATAATTCACCCCTCCACTTT. Protein product: CASSPKSHNSPLHF.